The 4 T cell receptor beta chains below were found in one sample sequenced in a study of T cell responses to AZD1222 COVID-19 vaccine. Sequencing was performed with immunoSEQ multiplex PCR; in TCRdb, only in-frame clones are kept and a portion is missing. The sample has over 100,000 clones, about 89% seen once. The sequenced sample was peripheral blood, obtained on day 0 of AZD1222 vaccination. Source of these receptors: an adult in good health.

V gene TRBV3-1 (or the pseudogene TRBV3-2) combines with J gene TRBJ2-5; no clear D. The V end lost 3 bases, the J end lost 4 bases, and 12 bases lay between the germline ends. This CDR3 has 14 residues. Germline CDR1 LGHDT, CDR2 YNNKEL (reference sequence). The CDR3 sequence is CASSHRALGETQYF. CDR3 DNA sequence: TGTGCCAGCAGCCATAGGGCGTTAGGAGAGACCCAGTACTTC.

The V gene is TRBV5-1, the J gene TRBJ1-6; D gene uncertain. The CDR3 sequence is 13 residues long. Per germline, CDR1 SGHRS and CDR2 YFSETQ. Trimming took 0 bases from V and 13 from J, leaving 11 bases between them. The CDR3 DNA reads TGCGCCAGCAGCTTGGGTCAGCAACCCCCCCTCCACTTT. Its protein is CASSLGQQPPLHF.

V and J are TRBV11-2 and TRBJ2-2, with D unclear. V was trimmed by 1 base and J by 7 bases, leaving 4 bases between them. This CDR3 has 12 amino acids. Germline-derived CDR1 and CDR2 are SGHAT and FQNNGV. The CDR3 loop is CASSLGVGELFF. The DNA of the CDR3 is TGTGCCAGCAGCTTAGGGGTCGGGGAGCTGTTTTTT.

There are a few counts of this clone. V usage is TRBV7-8 and J usage is TRBJ1-4; 8 positions match TRBD1. V gave up 4 bases and J gave up 4 bases; unmatched junction bases: 11. CDR1 SGHVS and CDR2 FQNEAQ come from the germline V gene. This CDR3 region has 17 residues. CDR3 loop: CASSWDRQKPFNEKLFF. In DNA, the CDR3 is TGTGCCAGCAGCTGGGACAGGCAAAAACCCTTTAATGAAAAACTGTTTTTT.